Presented here are 22 T cell receptor beta chains from one specimen sequenced in a study of T cell changes during pregnancy in multiple sclerosis. Sequenced by immunoSEQ multiplex PCR; TCRdb stores in-frame clones only, minus some. The table has around 92,000 clones, about 94% seen once. The sample was peripheral blood, taken in the third trimester of pregnancy. The source of these receptors is a female donor with multiple sclerosis, enrolled in a pregnancy study.

The chain couples TRBV14 to TRBJ1-5; D is undetermined. The CDR3 sequence is 12 residues long. The V gene's germline CDR1 is SGHDN and CDR2 FVKESK. V was cut by 4 bases and J by 4 bases, with 5 bases left in between. The CDR3 sequence is CASSLKNQPQHF. As DNA, the CDR3 is TGTGCCAGCAGCCTAAAAAATCAGCCCCAGCATTTT.

The chain employs TRBV9 and TRBJ1-3, with D possibly being TRBD1 (6 bases). The V gene lost 3 bases and the J gene lost 4 bases, with 17 bases spanning the gap. Germline V gene lookup returns CDR1 SGDLS and CDR2 YYNGEE. CDR3 size: 16 residues. Here the CDR3 reads CASSADLTGAGNTIYF. The CDR3 DNA follows: TGTGCCAGCAGCGCAGACCTGACAGGTGCCGGAAACACCATATATTTT.

This chain links TRBV19 with TRBJ1-5; D not resolved. Germline V gene sequence: CDR1 LNHDA, CDR2 SQIVND (reference sequence). This CDR3 region has 14 residues. The V and J ends lost 3 bases and 5 bases respectively, with 11 bases between them. CDR3 in DNA: TGTGCCAGTAGTATCGAAGCTTGGTATCAGCCCCAGCATTTT. Its protein is CASSIEAWYQPQHF.

This clone has a handful of counts. The chain links TRBV7-6 to TRBJ2-3; 9 nucleotides line up with TRBD1. This CDR3 contains 15 residues. The ends lost 4 bases at V and 2 bases at J; junction bases unmatched: 4. CDR1 is SGHVS, CDR2 FNYEAQ, per germline. The CDR3 here is CASSWGQGDTDTQYF. In DNA form, the CDR3 reads TGTGCCAGCAGCTGGGGACAGGGCGACACAGATACGCAGTATTTT.

The chain has TRBV6-1 and TRBJ2-7, with D possibly being TRBD1 (6 bases). V dropped 3 bases and J dropped 6 bases, with 12 bases sitting between them. CDR1 MNHNS and CDR2 SASEGT come from the germline V gene. The CDR3 covers 13 residues. Here the CDR3 reads CASSDRTVAEQYF. The CDR3, as DNA: TGTGCCAGCAGTGACAGGACAGTCGCCGAGCAGTACTTC.

The V and J genes are TRBV28 and TRBJ2-1, with 8 bases aligning to TRBD1. The junction had 3 bases not matched to a gene; V was cut back by 7 bases and J by 1 base. CDR1 is MDHEN, CDR2 SYDVKM, per germline. The length of the CDR3 is 14 residues. CDR3 region: CASTRTGSYNEQFF. In nucleotides, the CDR3 is TGTGCCAGCACCAGGACAGGGTCCTACAATGAGCAGTTCTTC.

This sequence joins TRBV5-6 and TRBJ2-7; D is ambiguous. The CDR3 is made up of 12 amino acids. The germline gives CDR1 SGHDT, CDR2 YYEEEE. Trimming shortened V by 1 base and J by 5 bases, and 7 bases separated the two germline ends. DNA of the CDR3: TGTGCCAGCAGCTTGCAGGTTCACGAGCAGTACTTC. Translated, it gives CASSLQVHEQYF.

The chain is built from TRBV5-1 and TRBJ2-1, with 7 bases that match TRBD1. J lost 7 bases, V lost 3 bases, and 10 bases had no gene match. Germline V gene data show CDR1 as SGHRS and CDR2 as YFSETQ. The CDR3 runs 15 residues. The CDR3 DNA sequence: TGCGCCAGCAGCTGGGACAACAGGGGACCGAATGAGCAGTTCTTC. This translates into CASSWDNRGPNEQFF.

The rearrangement uses TRBV6-5 and TRBJ2-5; 10 bases fit TRBD2. The J call may be wrong; the DNA end is better matched by TRBJ2-7. Per the germline V gene, CDR1 is MNHEY and CDR2 is SVGAGI. There are 16 residues in the CDR3. CDR3 nucleotides: TGTGCCAGCAGTTCCCGGGCTAGCGGGAGACCCTACGAGCAGTACTTC. Translating gives CASSSRASGRPYEQYF.

The gene calls are TRBV9 and TRBJ2-1; weak D call: TRBD2 (7 bases). Germline V CDR1 and CDR2: SGDLS, YYNGEE. Trimming shortened V by 0 bases and J by 0 bases, and 10 bases separated the two germline ends. CDR3 size: 16 residues. The CDR3 nucleotides are TGTGCCAGCAGCGTAGTAGGGGGGGCCTCCTACAATGAGCAGTTCTTC. Amino acids: CASSVVGGASYNEQFF.

This chain links TRBV5-1 with TRBJ1-2; D gene uncertain. Trimming cost V 0 bases and J 1 base, with 7 bases left between them. CDR1 and CDR2 (germline): SGHRS, YFSETQ. This CDR3 region has 14 residues. Written as DNA, the CDR3 is TGCGCCAGCAGCTTGGAGATCTATAACTATGGCTACACCTTC. This codes for CASSLEIYNYGYTF.

The chain is built from TRBV5-8 and TRBJ1-1; D is unresolved. There are 17 residues in the CDR3. The germline V gene has CDR1 SGHTS and CDR2 YDEGEE. The V end lost 0 bases, the J end lost 4 bases, and 19 bases lay between the germline ends. CDR3 loop: CASSLDFGRIQRTEAFF. CDR3 DNA: TGTGCCAGCAGCTTGGACTTTGGGAGGATCCAGCGCACTGAAGCTTTCTTT.

CDR3 protein: CASSQDERAGQGDRGEQFF. As DNA, the CDR3 is TGCGCCAGCAGCCAAGATGAGAGGGCGGGACAGGGCGACCGTGGTGAGCAGTTCTTC. V is TRBV4-1 and J is TRBJ2-1; 9 bases align to TRBD1. CDR3 length: 19 residues. V dropped 0 bases and J dropped 9; count of bases not matched to a gene: 18. Per germline, CDR1 MGHRA and CDR2 YSYEKL.

The chain has TRBV5-6 and TRBJ2-7; 12 bases fit TRBD1. Germline V gene sequence: CDR1 SGHDT, CDR2 YYEEEE. The ends lost 4 bases at V and 6 bases at J; junction bases unmatched: 11. The length of the CDR3 is 16 residues. The CDR3: CASSQNWDRGRSEQYF. The CDR3 DNA reads TGTGCCAGCAGCCAGAACTGGGACAGGGGGCGTTCCGAGCAGTACTTC.

The rearrangement links TRBV4-1 to TRBJ1-4; no reliable D call. The CDR3 covers 16 residues. V lost 0 bases, J lost 5 bases, and 13 bases lay in between. Germline V gives CDR1 MGHRA, CDR2 YSYEKL. In nucleotides, the CDR3 is TGCGCCAGCAGCCAAGATGGAGGGTTGAGGAATGAAAAACTGTTTTTT. It yields the protein CASSQDGGLRNEKLFF.

The chain uses TRBV2 and TRBJ2-1; 11 nucleotides match TRBD2. This CDR3 region has 16 residues. Germline V gene sequence: CDR1 SNHLY, CDR2 FYNNEI. The V gene end was trimmed by 6 bases and the J gene end by 6 bases; junction bases not matched to a gene: 10. The CDR3 protein is CASSTFSGRASNEQFF. CDR3 nucleotides: TGTGCCAGCAGCACATTTAGCGGGAGGGCATCCAATGAGCAGTTCTTC.

This rearrangement joins TRBV28 to TRBJ1-1; D ambiguous. CDR1 and CDR2 from the germline V gene are MDHEN and SYDVKM. Trimming left V 6 bases short and J 5 bases short, with 10 bases between. The CDR3 runs to 12 residues. CDR3 region: CASSPQVTEAFF. The CDR3 DNA reads as TGTGCCAGCAGCCCCCAGGTGACTGAAGCTTTCTTT.

The chain recombines TRBV6-1 with TRBJ1-5, with a weak D call TRBD1 (6 bases). This CDR3 is built from 15 residues. The V end was cut by 6 bases, the J end by 4 bases, with 16 bases between. Germline CDR1 reads MNHNS; CDR2 reads SASEGT. The CDR3 protein is CASRSQGQGNQPQHF. As DNA, the CDR3 is TGTGCCAGCAGATCCCAAGGCCAGGGGAATCAGCCCCAGCATTTT.

The J gene is TRBJ2-1, the V gene TRBV5-6, with 11 bases identical to TRBD2. Trimming cost V 4 bases and J 1 base; bases outside gene matches: 4. Germline V gene lookup returns CDR1 SGHDT and CDR2 YYEEEE. This CDR3 spans 16 amino acids. CDR3 coding DNA: TGTGCCAGCAGCGCGACTAGCGGGATATCCTACAATGAGCAGTTCTTC. This sequence encodes CASSATSGISYNEQFF.

This chain links TRBV28 with TRBJ2-7, with 9 bases identical to TRBD2. The CDR3 consists of 15 residues. With 6 bases clipped from V and 6 bases from J, the junction kept 12 bases outside the gene matches. Germline CDR1 is MDHEN and CDR2 is SYDVKM. The CDR3 region is CASRLVVAGVPEQYF. CDR3 nucleotide sequence: TGTGCCAGCAGACTCGTGGTAGCGGGAGTTCCCGAGCAGTACTTC.

This sequence joins TRBV19 and TRBJ1-1, with 7 bases lining up with TRBD1. The V gene's germline CDR1 is LNHDA and CDR2 SQIVND (reference sequence). The V gene end was trimmed by 10 bases and the J gene end by 5 bases; junction bases not matched to a gene: 10. This CDR3 spans 13 amino acids. The CDR3 bases are TGTGCCATCCGACAGGGATTAGGAACTGAAGCTTTCTTT. Translating gives CAIRQGLGTEAFF.

J is TRBJ2-1 and V is TRBV7-8, with D possibly TRBD1 on 6 matching bases. The CDR3 length is 14 residues. The V and J ends lost 5 bases and 4 bases respectively, with 12 bases between them. The germline CDR1 and CDR2 sequences are SGHVS and FQNEAQ. The CDR3 reads CASSLDRLYNEQFF. The CDR3 bases are TGTGCCAGCAGCCTAGACAGGTTGTACAATGAGCAGTTCTTC.